The 8 T cell receptor beta chains below were found in one sample sequenced in a study of cytomegalovirus exposure and HLA in healthy donors. The PCR was carried out with 60 Vbeta primers and 13 Jbeta primers. Sequencing used immunoSEQ multiplex PCR; TCRdb keeps in-frame clones, though not all of them. This sample has 200,000 or so clones, with around 80% found just once. The material sequenced was PBMCs. The receptors here all came from a girl aged 2-10 years in good health and CMV-seronegative.

This chain uses TRBV9 with TRBJ2-1; D perhaps matches TRBD2 (5 bases). The CDR3 spans 11 residues. Germline CDR1 SGDLS, CDR2 YYNGEE. V was pared by 7 bases and J by 4 bases, with 6 bases between. The CDR3 region is CASGEYNEQFF. In DNA form, the CDR3 reads TGTGCCAGCGGGGAGTACAATGAGCAGTTCTTC.

The V gene is TRBV6-1, the J gene TRBJ1-1; maybe TRBD1 (6 bases). Per the germline V gene, CDR1 is MNHNS and CDR2 is SASEGT. This CDR3 region has 14 residues. V was clipped by 7 bases and J by 4 bases, with 16 bases between them. The CDR3 here is CASIALGAGTEAFF. Written as DNA, the CDR3 is TGTGCCAGCATAGCGTTGGGGGCTGGCACTGAAGCTTTCTTT.

The chain combines TRBV19 with TRBJ2-1, with 12 bases matching TRBD2. Germline CDR1 is LNHDA and CDR2 is SQIVND (reference sequence). This CDR3 has 16 amino acids. The ends lost 3 bases at V and 8 bases at J; junction bases unmatched: 8. CDR3 nucleotide sequence: TGTGCCAGTAGTATTGTTCTAGCGGGAGGGCGGGATGAGCAGTTCTTC. It encodes CASSIVLAGGRDEQFF.

The chain links TRBV7-9 to TRBJ1-1; maybe TRBD1 (6 bases). From germline, CDR1 is SEHNR and CDR2 FQNEAQ (reference sequence). With 6 bases removed from V and 8 bases from J, the gap between germline ends came to 16 bases. The CDR3 has 13 residues. CDR3 bases: TGTGCCAGCAGGCTACCCGGGACACCAGAAGCTTTCTTT. This encodes CASRLPGTPEAFF.

This clone was recorded a few times. V usage is TRBV14 and J usage is TRBJ2-3; possibly TRBD2 for D (6 bases). CDR3 length equals 17 residues. The germline CDR1 and CDR2 sequences are SGHDN and FVKESK. Trimming left V 5 bases short and J 3 bases short, with 21 bases between. The DNA of the CDR3 is TGTGCCAGCAGCTTCCGCCGCACGGGAGCCGGGACAGATACGCAGTATTTT. This translates into CASSFRRTGAGTDTQYF.

The CDR3 sequence: CASSFDRGGGNTIYF. The CDR3, as DNA: TGTGCCAGCAGCTTCGACAGGGGTGGTGGAAACACCATATATTTT. V and J are TRBV13 and TRBJ1-3; 8 bases fit TRBD1. The CDR3 loop spans 15 amino acids. In germline, CDR1 is PRHDT, CDR2 FYEKMQ (reference sequence). V lost 3 bases to trimming and J lost 3 bases; unmatched junction nucleotides: 4.

The CDR3 protein is CASSQEWRGYEQYF. DNA of the CDR3: TGCGCCAGCAGCCAAGAGTGGCGGGGGTACGAGCAGTACTTC. J is TRBJ2-7 and V is TRBV4-1, with 7 nucleotides matching TRBD2. V lost 0 bases to trimming and J lost 4 bases; unmatched junction nucleotides: 3. The CDR3 covers 14 residues. The germline gives CDR1 MGHRA, CDR2 YSYEKL.

The chain combines TRBV11-2 with TRBJ1-6; D is unclear. The CDR3 runs to 19 residues. V was clipped by 1 base and J by 7 bases, with 23 bases between them. The germline V gene has CDR1 SGHAT and CDR2 FQNNGV. The CDR3 here is CASSLVGQPVLNRNSPLHF. The CDR3 DNA is TGTGCCAGCAGCTTAGTGGGCCAACCCGTTCTTAATAGGAATTCACCCCTCCACTTT.